Shown below are 29 T cell receptor beta chains from a single sample sequenced in a study of shared clonotypes between healthy human individuals. Repertoires were generated with immunoSEQ multiplex PCR, while TCRdb's copy carries only in-frame clones and drops some. In the table there are about 530,000 clones, approximately 95% of which are singletons. The sequenced sample was naive CD4+ T cells sorted from blood. Subset: CD45RA+ positively selected. The receptors here all came from a woman aged 25 to 39 in good health.

The V call is TRBV9, the J call TRBJ2-7, with D perhaps matching TRBD2 (6 bases). The V gene lost 0 bases and the J gene lost 4 bases, with 29 bases spanning the gap. This CDR3 comprises 20 residues. Per the germline V gene, CDR1 is SGDLS and CDR2 is YYNGEE. Here the CDR3 DNA reads TGTGCCAGCAGCGTAGGCCTCAGCGGGTCCTCTAGCTACGAAACGTACGAGCAGTACTTC. Translation gives CASSVGLSGSSSYETYEQYF.

The V call is TRBV7-2, the J call TRBJ1-5; the D is unclear. The V and J ends lost 2 bases and 1 base respectively, with 9 bases between them. The length of the CDR3 is 15 residues. The germline gives CDR1 SGHTA, CDR2 FQGNSA. CDR3 in amino acids: CASSLTGPSNQPQHF. DNA of the CDR3: TGTGCCAGCAGCTTAACCGGCCCAAGCAATCAGCCCCAGCATTTT.

J is TRBJ2-2 and V is TRBV15; D is unclear. Trimming removed 6 bases from V and 1 base from J, with 15 bases in between. The CDR3 length is 16 residues. The germline V gene encodes CDR1 LNHNV and CDR2 YYDKDF (reference sequence). The CDR3: CATRDGRLMNTGELFF. The CDR3 DNA reads as TGTGCCACCAGGGACGGACGGCTAATGAACACCGGGGAGCTGTTTTTT. The full variable domain, completed using reference TRBV15 and TRBJ2-2, is DAMVIQNPRYQVTQFGKPVTLSCSQTLNHNVMYWYQQKSSQAPKLLFHYYDKDFNNEADTPDNFQSRRPNTSFCFLDIRSPGLGDTAMYLCATRDGRLMNTGELFFGEGSRLTVL.

The chain joins TRBV6-1 to TRBJ1-4, with a weak D call TRBD1 (6 bases). The CDR3 is 15 residues long. Per the germline V gene, CDR1 is MNHNS and CDR2 is SASEGT. Trimming removed 6 bases from V and 7 bases from J, with 18 bases in between. The CDR3, as DNA: TGTGCCAGCAGCGACGATACAGGGATGGGTGAAAAACTGTTTTTT. Amino acid sequence: CASSDDTGMGEKLFF.

The chain joins TRBV5-6 to TRBJ1-1; TRBD1 matches 10 bases. The CDR3 consists of 14 residues. The junction had 3 bases not matched to a gene; V was cut back by 1 base and J by 6 bases. The germline V gene encodes CDR1 SGHDT and CDR2 YYEEEE. CDR3 loop: CASSLRQGASEAFF. CDR3 bases: TGTGCCAGCAGCTTGAGACAGGGGGCCTCTGAAGCTTTCTTT.

The V gene is TRBV29-1, the J gene TRBJ2-1; no reliable D call. V was cut by 6 bases and J by 0 bases, with 9 bases left in between. Germline assignment: CDR1 SQVTM and CDR2 ANQGSEA. This CDR3 region has 13 residues. CDR3 residues: CSVLASSYNEQFF. CDR3 bases: TGCAGCGTGTTAGCAAGCTCCTACAATGAGCAGTTCTTC.

V is TRBV7-2 and J is TRBJ2-7, with 9 bases fitting TRBD2. Germline values: CDR1 SGHTA, CDR2 FQGNSA. This CDR3 region has 14 residues. The trim removed 6 bases at V and 5 bases at J, leaving 8 bases unmatched. The CDR3 nucleotides read TGTGCCAGCAGGCCTCTAGCGGGAATCAACGAGCAGTACTTC. This gives the protein CASRPLAGINEQYF.

The chain recombines TRBV2 with TRBJ1-2; D gene uncertain. CDR1 and CDR2 from the germline V gene are SNHLY and FYNNEI. V lost 5 bases to trimming and J lost 9 bases, with 10 bases between them. This CDR3 contains 11 residues. The CDR3: CASSPKRSYTF. CDR3 DNA sequence: TGTGCCAGCAGTCCCAAAAGGAGCTACACCTTC.

The rearrangement joins TRBV18 to TRBJ2-7; TRBD1 or TRBD2 may be the D gene (6 bases each). Germline V gene sequence: CDR1 KGHSH, CDR2 LQKENI. The CDR3 is 13 amino acids. The V gene lost 5 bases and the J gene lost 5 bases, with 13 bases spanning the gap. The CDR3 reads CASSYGGRDEQYF. The CDR3 DNA sequence: TGTGCCAGCTCATATGGGGGGCGGGACGAGCAGTACTTC.

The chain recombines TRBV19 with TRBJ2-3; no clear D gene. Trimming took 4 bases from V and 2 from J, leaving 16 bases between them. CDR1 is LNHDA, CDR2 SQIVND, per germline (reference sequence). CDR3 length equals 16 residues. The CDR3 coding sequence is TGTGCCAGTAGTACGAGCGCGGCGAGAGACACAGATACGCAGTATTTT. This encodes CASSTSAARDTDTQYF. The whole variable domain, remainder taken from reference TRBV19 and TRBJ2-3, is DGGITQSPKYLFRKEGQNVTLSCEQNLNHDAMYWYRQDPGQGLRLIYYSQIVNDFQKGDIAEGYSVSREKKESFPLTVTSAQKNPTAFYLCASSTSAARDTDTQYFGPGTRLTVL.

This clone occurred once. This chain connects TRBV5-1 to TRBJ2-1, with TRBD2 matching over 8 bases. The CDR3 sequence is 15 residues long. Germline V gene lookup returns CDR1 SGHRS and CDR2 YFSETQ. The V and J ends lost 8 bases and 3 bases, in that order; junction bases with no gene match: 10. In DNA, the CDR3 is TGCGCCAGGATGAGAGCGGGAGTGCTCTACAATGAGCAGTTCTTC. It translates to CARMRAGVLYNEQFF.

In DNA form, the CDR3 reads TGTGCCTGGAGAAACCGGGGAAAATCTGGAAACACCATATATTTT. The encoded protein is CAWRNRGKSGNTIYF. The chain has TRBV30 and TRBJ1-3; the D is unclear. This CDR3 has 15 residues. Trimming took off 3 bases at V and 1 base at J, with 13 bases between the two ends. Germline CDR1 and CDR2: GTSNPN and SVGIG (reference sequence).

J is TRBJ2-7 and V is TRBV2, with TRBD1 matching 9 bases. Per the germline V gene, CDR1 is SNHLY and CDR2 is FYNNEI. The V gene end was trimmed by 7 bases and the J gene end by 0 bases; junction bases not matched to a gene: 4. CDR3 size: 14 residues. CDR3 residues: CASNRGQGSYEQYF. CDR3 sequence (DNA): TGTGCCAGCAACCGGGGACAGGGCTCCTACGAGCAGTACTTC. Based on the CDR3 plus reference TRBV2 and TRBJ2-7, the full variable domain is EPEVTQTPSHQVTQMGQEVILRCVPISNHLYFYWYRQILGQKVEFLVSFYNNEISEKSEIFDDQFSVERPDGSNFTLKIRSTKLEDSAMYFCASNRGQGSYEQYFGPGTRLTVT.

The chain carries TRBV2 and TRBJ2-7, with 11 nucleotides matching TRBD2. Unmatched junction bases numbered 11, after V lost 7 bases and J lost 6 bases. This CDR3 is built from 15 residues. Germline-derived CDR1 and CDR2 are SNHLY and FYNNEI. CDR3 sequence: CASTAQTSGTGEQYF. CDR3 coding DNA: TGTGCCAGCACCGCCCAGACTAGCGGGACGGGCGAGCAGTACTTC.

This chain uses TRBV4-1 with TRBJ2-4; D ambiguous. This CDR3 comprises 19 residues. V lost 0 bases, J lost 6 bases, and 24 bases lay in between. CDR1 is MGHRA and CDR2 is YSYEKL in the germline V gene. DNA of the CDR3: TGCGCCAGCAGCCAAGATAGTAAAGGGATATCCCCCCTCAGAAACATTCAGTACTTC. Amino acids: CASSQDSKGISPLRNIQYF.

This clone was seen only once. The chain employs TRBV11-2 and TRBJ2-7, with D possibly matching TRBD2 (5 bases). CDR3 length: 15 residues. The germline CDR1 and CDR2 sequences are SGHAT and FQNNGV. Trimming cost V 3 bases and J 2 bases, with 14 bases left between them. CDR3 region: CASSLEVGDTYEQYF. Here the CDR3 DNA reads TGTGCCAGCAGCTTGGAGGTGGGCGATACCTACGAGCAGTACTTC.

The chain couples TRBV13 to TRBJ1-2; D call uncertain. Deletions cut 6 bases from V and 4 bases from J, with 15 bases between. The CDR3 runs to 14 residues. Germline-derived CDR1 and CDR2 are PRHDT and FYEKMQ (reference sequence). The CDR3 sequence: CASSKEGVGYGYTF. The CDR3 nucleotides are TGTGCCAGCAGTAAAGAGGGTGTCGGCTATGGCTACACCTTC.

This chain joins TRBV27 and TRBJ1-1; TRBD1 might be the D (6 bases). The CDR3 is 15 amino acids. V was trimmed by 5 bases and J by 3 bases, leaving 16 bases between them. Germline V gene data show CDR1 as MNHEY and CDR2 as SMNVEV (reference sequence). CDR3 protein: CASSPRNRVHTEAFF. The CDR3, as DNA: TGTGCCAGCAGTCCGAGGAACAGGGTCCACACTGAAGCTTTCTTT.

V gene TRBV27 combines with J gene TRBJ1-1, with D tentatively TRBD1 (5 bases). The germline V and J ends were trimmed by 3 bases and 4 bases, with 12 bases remaining between them. Germline values: CDR1 MNHEY, CDR2 SMNVEV (reference sequence). The CDR3 has 14 residues. CDR3 region: CASSLRGLSTEAFF. The CDR3 region has the DNA TGTGCCAGCAGTTTGAGGGGACTGAGCACTGAAGCTTTCTTT.

The chain carries TRBV10-3 and TRBJ2-3; D remains unclear. Deletions cut 1 base from V and 1 base from J, with 9 bases between. The CDR3 consists of 15 residues. Looked up from germline, CDR1 is ENHRY and CDR2 is SYGVKD. CDR3 DNA: TGTGCCATCAGTGAGTTAGACGCCCGCACAGATACGCAGTATTTT. This translates into CAISELDARTDTQYF.

The rearrangement joins TRBV5-8 to TRBJ1-5, with 7 bases matching TRBD1. The CDR3 spans 16 residues. The ends lost 0 bases at V and 2 bases at J; junction bases unmatched: 5. CDR1 is SGHTS, CDR2 YDEGEE, per germline. CDR3 in DNA: TGTGCCAGCAGCTTGGGTACCGGGACAGGCAATCAGCCCCAGCATTTT. Its protein is CASSLGTGTGNQPQHF.

V usage is TRBV2 and J usage is TRBJ1-2; D might be TRBD1 (6 bases). Germline V gene lookup returns CDR1 SNHLY and CDR2 FYNNEI. CDR3 length: 15 residues. Trimming stripped 8 bases from V and 4 bases from J, with 20 bases between. CDR3 amino acids: CASESRGLAVYGYTF. CDR3 nucleotide sequence: TGTGCCAGCGAAAGTAGGGGGTTGGCGGTCTATGGCTACACCTTC.

This chain uses TRBV5-1 with TRBJ2-6, with D perhaps matching TRBD2 (6 bases). CDR3 length: 17 amino acids. Deletions cut 0 bases from V and 2 bases from J, with 12 bases between. Per germline, CDR1 SGHRS and CDR2 YFSETQ. The CDR3 loop is CASSLEHGGAGANVLTF. DNA of the CDR3: TGCGCCAGCAGCTTGGAACACGGCGGGGCTGGGGCCAACGTCCTGACTTTC.

The table lists this clone with a count of one. J is TRBJ2-2 and V is TRBV28; D is uncertain. This CDR3 spans 12 amino acids. Germline V CDR1 and CDR2: MDHEN, SYDVKM. With 6 bases removed from V and 5 bases from J, the gap between germline ends came to 7 bases. The CDR3 DNA reads as TGTGCCAGCAGGACGGCGACCGGGGAGCTGTTTTTT. Protein sequence: CASRTATGELFF.

This rearrangement joins TRBV10-3 to TRBJ1-2, with 8 bases that match TRBD1. CDR1 and CDR2 (germline): ENHRY, SYGVKD. The CDR3 loop spans 16 amino acids. The V gene end was trimmed by 9 bases and the J gene end by 4 bases; junction bases not matched to a gene: 16. Here the CDR3 reads CAIGQGDFVLGYGYTF. DNA for the CDR3: TGTGCCATTGGACAGGGAGACTTCGTCTTGGGCTATGGCTACACCTTC.

The chain recombines TRBV6-5 with TRBJ2-3; D gene uncertain. Per germline, CDR1 MNHEY and CDR2 SVGAGI. The V end was cut by 0 bases, the J end by 3 bases, with 10 bases between. The CDR3 is made up of 15 amino acids. This CDR3 is CASSYSKYFTDTQYF. CDR3 bases: TGTGCCAGCAGTTACTCTAAGTATTTTACAGATACGCAGTATTTT.

V and J are TRBV18 and TRBJ2-1, with D possibly being TRBD1 or TRBD2 (5 bases each). The germline V gene has CDR1 KGHSH and CDR2 LQKENI. The V end was cut by 3 bases, the J end by 5 bases, with 8 bases between. The CDR3 runs 13 residues. CDR3: CASSPGTNNEQFF. As DNA, the CDR3 is TGTGCCAGCTCACCGGGGACGAACAATGAGCAGTTCTTC.

This clone was recorded once. This chain joins TRBV5-1 and TRBJ2-1; 9 bases align to TRBD2. Germline trimming cut 8 bases from V and 8 bases from J; bases unmatched to any gene: 11. The CDR3 is made up of 14 amino acids. CDR1 and CDR2 from the germline V gene are SGHRS and YFSETQ. CDR3 protein: CASGGTSFNHEQFF. Written as DNA, the CDR3 is TGCGCCAGTGGGGGGACTAGCTTTAACCATGAGCAGTTCTTC.

The chain carries TRBV27 and TRBJ2-2; 9 nucleotides align to TRBD1. The CDR3 runs to 16 residues. Trimming took 5 bases from V and 2 from J; bases not matched to a gene: 6. Looked up from germline, CDR1 is MNHEY and CDR2 is SMNVEV (reference sequence). The CDR3 region is CASSAHRGLNTGELFF. CDR3 coding DNA: TGTGCCAGCAGTGCACACAGGGGGCTAAACACCGGGGAGCTGTTTTTT.